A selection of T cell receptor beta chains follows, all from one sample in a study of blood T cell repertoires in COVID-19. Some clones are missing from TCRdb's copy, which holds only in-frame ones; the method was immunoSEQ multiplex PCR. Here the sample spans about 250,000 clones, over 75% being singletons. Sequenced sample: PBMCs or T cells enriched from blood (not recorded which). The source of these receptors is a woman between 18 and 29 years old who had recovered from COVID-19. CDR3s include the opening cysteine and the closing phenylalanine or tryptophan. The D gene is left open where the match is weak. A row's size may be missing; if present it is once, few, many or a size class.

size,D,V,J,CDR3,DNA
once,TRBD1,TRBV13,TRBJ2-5,CASSDYLQGGETQYF,TGTGCCAGCAGCGACTATCTACAGGGGGGTGAGACCCAGTACTTC
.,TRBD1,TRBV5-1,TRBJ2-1,CASSLRSTGFGNEQFF,TGCGCCAGCAGCTTGCGGTCGACAGGGTTCGGCAATGAGCAGTTCTTC
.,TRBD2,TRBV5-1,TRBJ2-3,CASSLTGGASTDTQYF,TGCGCCAGCAGCTTGACCGGGGGGGCTAGCACAGATACGCAGTATTTT
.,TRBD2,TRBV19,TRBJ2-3,CASSWLAGATDTQYF,TGTGCCAGCTCCTGGCTAGCGGGGGCAACAGATACGCAGTATTTT
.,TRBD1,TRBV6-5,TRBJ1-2,CASSRDREYTF,TGTGCCAGCAGTCGGGACAGAGAGTACACCTTC
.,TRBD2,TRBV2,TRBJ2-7,CASRFRGLADPYEQYF,TGTGCCAGCAGATTTAGGGGACTAGCCGACCCCTACGAGCAGTACTTC
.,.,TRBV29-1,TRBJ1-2,CSAALRLGAYGYTF,TGCAGCGCAGCCCTAAGACTAGGGGCCTATGGCTACACCTTC
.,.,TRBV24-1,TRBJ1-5,CATSEGGWDQPQHF,TGTGCCACCAGTGAGGGGGGGTGGGACCAGCCCCAGCATTTT
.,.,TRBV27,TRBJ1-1,CASSNIGKMAEAFF,TGTGCCAGCAGTAATATCGGGAAAATGGCTGAAGCTTTCTTT
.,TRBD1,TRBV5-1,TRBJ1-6,CASSFWGDRAFGSPLHF,TGCGCCAGCAGCTTTTGGGGAGACAGGGCCTTTGGTTCACCCCTCCACTTT
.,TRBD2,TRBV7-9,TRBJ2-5,CASSSPGLQFETQYF,TGTGCCAGCAGCTCGCCGGGACTACAATTTGAGACCCAGTACTTC
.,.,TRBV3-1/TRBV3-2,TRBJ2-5,CASSHEGRGQETQYF,TGTGCCAGCAGCCATGAGGGCAGGGGCCAAGAGACCCAGTACTTC
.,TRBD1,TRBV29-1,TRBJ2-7,CSVAGGTYEQYF,TGCAGCGTTGCAGGGGGCACCTACGAGCAGTACTTC
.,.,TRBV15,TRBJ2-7,CATSARGTDPYEQYF,TGTGCCACCAGCGCTCGGGGGACAGACCCCTACGAGCAGTACTTC
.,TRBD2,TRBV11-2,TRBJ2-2,CASSWGLAGSAGELFF,TGTGCCAGCAGCTGGGGACTAGCGGGGTCTGCCGGGGAGCTGTTTTTT
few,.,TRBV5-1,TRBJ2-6,CASSFTTSANVLTF,TGCGCCAGCAGCTTCACTACTAGCGCCAACGTCCTGACTTTC
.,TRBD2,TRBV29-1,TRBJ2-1,CSVVRSSSGGPNEQFF,TGCAGCGTTGTTCGCTCGTCTAGCGGGGGGCCTAATGAGCAGTTCTTC
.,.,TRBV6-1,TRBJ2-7,CASSEAGGEQYF,TGTGCCAGCAGTGAAGCAGGGGGAGAGCAGTACTTC
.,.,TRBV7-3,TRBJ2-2,CASSLNGGGYTGGELFF,TGTGCCAGCAGCTTAAACGGCGGGGGCTACACAGGCGGGGAGCTGTTTTTT
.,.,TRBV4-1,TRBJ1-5,CASSPDSGYQPQHF,TGCGCCAGCAGCCCTGATAGCGGTTATCAGCCCCAGCATTTT
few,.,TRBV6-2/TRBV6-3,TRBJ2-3,CASSRPKGRGTDTQYF,TGTGCCAGCAGCCGCCCCAAGGGCCGGGGGACAGATACGCAGTATTTT
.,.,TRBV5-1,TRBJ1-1,CASSPLHKNMNTEAFF,TGCGCCAGCAGCCCACTACATAAGAACATGAACACTGAAGCTTTCTTT
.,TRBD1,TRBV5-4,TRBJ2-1,CASSTRQGGLGNEQFF,TGTGCCAGCAGCACCCGACAGGGTGGATTAGGCAATGAGCAGTTCTTC
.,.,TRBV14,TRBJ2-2,CASSQVSGTGELFF,TGTGCCAGCAGCCAAGTTTCGGGAACCGGGGAGCTGTTTTTT
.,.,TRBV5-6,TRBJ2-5,CASSPEAEETQYF,TGTGCCAGCAGCCCGGAGGCAGAAGAGACCCAGTACTTC
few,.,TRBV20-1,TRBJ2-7,CSANRAREQYF,TGCAGTGCAAACCGTGCTCGGGAGCAGTACTTC
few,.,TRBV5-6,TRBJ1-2,CASSLPGGYYGYTF,TGTGCCAGCAGCTTGCCTGGGGGCTACTATGGCTACACCTTC
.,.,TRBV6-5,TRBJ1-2,CASSPGTLEYGYTF,TGTGCCAGCAGCCCAGGGACTCTAGAATATGGCTACACCTTC
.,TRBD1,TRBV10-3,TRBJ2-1,CAISGQGALNEQFF,TGTGCCATCAGTGGACAGGGGGCACTTAATGAGCAGTTCTTC
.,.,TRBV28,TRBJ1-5,CASSLGGTDNQPQHF,TGTGCCAGCAGTCTTGGAGGGACCGACAATCAGCCCCAGCATTTT
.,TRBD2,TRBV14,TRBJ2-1,CASSQLAGGSHNEQFF,TGTGCCAGCAGCCAACTAGCGGGGGGCAGTCACAATGAGCAGTTCTTC
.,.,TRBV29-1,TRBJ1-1,CSVQGSNTEAFF,TGCAGCGTCCAGGGGAGCAACACTGAAGCTTTCTTT
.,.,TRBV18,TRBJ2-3,CASSPDSAYDTDTQYF,TGTGCCAGCTCACCCGACTCCGCCTATGACACAGATACGCAGTATTTT